This T cell receptor (beta chain) was found in a study of regulatory T cells in long-lasting Graves disease. Findings and caveats of the study: Small numbers of samples may have cut accuracy. Persistent disease exhibited a predilection for TRBV28, TRBJ1-2 and TRBJ2-5.

As to this clonotype: The antigen is undetermined.

Germline V gives CDR1 SQVTM, CDR2 ANQGSEA. Trimming took 2 bases from V and 2 from J; bases not matched to a gene: 6. This CDR3 is 14 amino acids long. TCR beta libraries were built with iRepertoire HTBI primers and Arm-PCR of CDR3 regions. TCRdb reprocessed the multiplex PCR reads with MiXCR, giving one entry per CDR3 protein. The data contain roughly 450,000 distinct CDR3 sequences, around a quarter of them seen just once; the ten biggest clones take up about a quarter. The time point was: persistent/refractory GD, antithyroid drugs over 5 years with positive TRAb. With RNA extracted from PBMCs as input, the TCR library was made. In each case, Graves' disease was diagnosed per American Thyroid Association guidelines. Patients came from an endocrinology department in Xi'an, China.

The rearrangement joins TRBV29-1 to TRBJ2-7, with TRBD2 matching 7 bases. Sequencing used peripheral blood mononuclear cells (PBMCs), obtained when the disease was refractory, from a patient treated with antithyroid drugs. The receptor was isolated from a female donor with Graves disease. The CDR3 nucleotides are TGCAGCGTTGAATGGGAGGGACTCCCCTACGAGCAGTACTTC. Translating gives CSVEWEGLPYEQYF.